This T cell receptor (beta chain) was identified during a study of T cell changes during pregnancy in multiple sclerosis. Germline CDR1 reads SQVTM; CDR2 reads ANQGSEA. CDR3 length equals 14 residues. Trimming cost V 4 bases and J 4 bases; bases outside gene matches: 7. The assay was immunoSEQ multiplex PCR, and TCRdb's table has in-frame clones only and misses some. This sample yields some 94,000 clones, of which roughly 90% are seen a single time; about 1.5% belongs to the top ten. This TCR came from a female donor with multiple sclerosis, enrolled in a pregnancy study. The rearrangement uses TRBV29-1 and TRBJ1-2; 9 bases agree with TRBD1. Sequences were derived from peripheral blood, sampled in the first trimester of pregnancy. DNA of the CDR3: TGCAGCGTTGGGGGACAGGGCGCTCCCTATGGCTACACCTTC. Translated: CSVGGQGAPYGYTF.